This entry describes one T cell receptor (beta chain). This sample was included in a study of blood T cell repertoires in COVID-19. Looking at the study overall: The United States, Italy and Spain were the sources of the acute and convalescent COVID-19 samples.

The CDR3 has 14 residues. Trimming cost V 6 bases and J 8 bases; bases outside gene matches: 8. CDR1 MNHNY and CDR2 SVGAGI come from the germline V gene (reference sequence). In the authors' methods: Estimation of nucleated cell counts relied on the amplification of reference gene primers. Method: immunoSEQ multiplex PCR; TCRdb's copy keeps in-frame clones and lacks some. V and J calls and clone size are copied from that table; D and trimming were computed from the DNA. The sample shows about 270,000 clones, over 75% of them seen only once. The TCR originated in a human donor in a cohort sampled during active COVID-19. Sequenced: peripheral blood. V and J are TRBV6-6 and TRBJ2-1, with 9 bases lining up with TRBD2. CDR3 sequence reads: CASSLSGGTDEQFF. The CDR3 bases are TGTGCCAGCAGCCTTAGCGGGGGCACCGATGAGCAGTTCTTC.